The clone carrying this T cell receptor beta chain has more than one count but fewer than ten. Sequencing used immunoSEQ multiplex PCR; TCRdb keeps in-frame clones, though not all of them. The data hold roughly 250,000 clones, with 91% observed a single time. The entry originates in a study of blood T cell repertoires in COVID-19. Germline V gene sequence: CDR1 SGHNT, CDR2 YYREEE (reference sequence). This CDR3 contains 14 residues. Trimming removed 0 bases from V and 4 bases from J, with 10 bases in between. This TCR derives from a human donor in a cohort exposed to, infected with or recovered from COVID-19 (not recorded which). The donor label of this sample is uncertain. Input material: PBMCs or T cells enriched from blood (not recorded which). The genes are TRBV5-4 and TRBJ1-2; D not resolved. This CDR3 is CASSLEITGYGYTF. DNA for the CDR3: TGTGCCAGCAGCTTGGAGATTACCGGCTATGGCTACACCTTC. The entire variable domain, with the rest obtained from reference TRBV5-4 and TRBJ1-2, is as follows: ETGVTQSPTHLIKTRGQQVTLRCSSQSGHNTVSWYQQALGQGPQFIFQYYREEENGRGNFPPRFSGLQFPNYSSELNVNALELDDSALYLCASSLEITGYGYTFGSGTRLTVV.